This T cell receptor (beta chain) was recorded in a study of regulatory T cells (dated by TCRdb to the late 2010s). Background for the entire study: The study compared T-cell receptor beta repertoires of sorted regulatory, conventional CD4+ and CD8+ T cells between CD3G-deficient patients and healthy controls. The research as a whole found: CD8+ T cells from patients showed a nonsignificant trend toward lower Shannon entropy than control CD8+ cells. Repertoires from patients had restricted unique TRB V-J pairs and skewed V and J gene usage, with the strongest effect in regulatory T cells.

The junction carries 7 bases between V and J, which are trimmed by 2 bases and 4 bases respectively. The CDR3 runs 13 amino acids, cysteine and phenylalanine included. The read is trimmed to its CDR3 DNA, 39 bases read in frame from base 1. CDR1 is given as ENHRY and CDR2 as SYGVKD, both from the germline V gene. With regard to this clone: This clone's antigen is unknown. Per-base qualities were not stored, and no clone one base away is much larger.

The multiplex PCR relied on 52 forward TRBV primers and 13 reverse TRBJ primers, and amplification bias was corrected through assay-based and computational methods. Within the immunoSEQ assay, multiplex PCR amplified rearranged TRB loci from genomic DNA. TRB amplicons were sequenced using an Illumina HiSeq platform. On the study's bioinformatics: Raw sequences were error-filtered and aligned to reference gene sequences by custom algorithms, then analyzed with the immunoSEQ online tools. The frequencies of productive and nonproductive TRB rearrangements were evaluated among unique sequences as well as among total sequences. Hydrophobicity and amino acid composition of residues 6 and 7 within the TRB CDR3 were used to estimate the potential for self-reactivity. For group comparisons, t tests, Mann-Whitney tests or two-way ANOVA were performed in Prism software. In TCRdb, the immuneACCESS table is reduced to in-frame sequences with V and J assigned. These tables do not hold every clone; where another copy was compared, an unresolved V gene accounts for under half, and the others remain unexplained. V, J and clone size reflect that table, while D and trimming were determined from the DNA. This sample comprises 9,000 to 10,000 clones, over 70% of them detected only once. The ten largest clonotypes hold about 11% of the sample.

Evidence of autoimmunity was found in all CD3G-deficient patients, and more severe autoimmunity was observed in two of the patients. Patients ranged from 2 to 39 years of age at testing and had reduced naive and increased memory CD4+ and CD8+ T-cell proportions. Several individuals with CD3G deficiency made up the patient group. Patient samples and clinical data were obtained from an international physician network spanning the United States, Europe and Asia. Peripheral blood mononuclear cells were isolated by Ficoll density separation. A FACSAria cell sorter was used to isolate CD3+ CD8+ CD4- T cells.

This receptor chain uses TRBV10-3 and TRBJ2-3, with the D gene call left open. Sequencing was performed on CD8+ T cells sorted from blood. This TCR came from a person aged 18 to 30 with CD3G deficiency. This receptor has the CDR3 CAISEKRSDTQYF. The DNA sequence is given as TGTGCCATCAGTGAGAAAAGGTCAGATACGCAGTATTTT.